Sequencing of this TCR beta chain was carried out in a study of blood T cell repertoires in COVID-19. Study-level information: T cells, B-cell-depleted T cells, or PBMCs provided the cDNA or gDNA that served as material.

Authors' methods: Amplification of reference gene primers was used by the study to estimate nucleated cell counts. The repertoire was sequenced with immunoSEQ multiplex PCR; TCRdb's copy has only in-frame clones and lacks some. The V and J calls and clone size come from that table; D and trimming were worked out from the DNA. The table includes about 100,000 clones, more than 75% detected once. Germline CDR1 is MNHEY and CDR2 is SVGAGI. CDR3 length: 15 residues. Trimming cost V 0 bases and J 6 bases; bases outside gene matches: 6. The chain links TRBV6-5 to TRBJ2-7, with 9 positions matching TRBD2. Source material: peripheral blood. The clonotype comes from a young man in a cohort sampled during active COVID-19. The CDR3 sequence is CASSYSISGGPEQYF. The CDR3 coding sequence is TGTGCCAGCAGTTACTCGATCAGCGGGGGGCCCGAGCAGTACTTC.